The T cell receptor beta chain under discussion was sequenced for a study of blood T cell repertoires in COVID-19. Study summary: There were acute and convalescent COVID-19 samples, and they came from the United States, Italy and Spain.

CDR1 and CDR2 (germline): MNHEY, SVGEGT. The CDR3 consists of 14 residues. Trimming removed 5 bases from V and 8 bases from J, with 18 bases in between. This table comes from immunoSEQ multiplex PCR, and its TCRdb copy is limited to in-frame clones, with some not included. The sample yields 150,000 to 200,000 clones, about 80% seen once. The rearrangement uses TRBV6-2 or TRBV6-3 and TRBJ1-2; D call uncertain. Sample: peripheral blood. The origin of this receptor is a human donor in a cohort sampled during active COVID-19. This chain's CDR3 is CASSTISQLRGYTF. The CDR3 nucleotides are TGTGCCAGCAGTACCATCTCACAGCTACGGGGCTACACCTTC.